These T cell receptor beta chains were read from a single sample in a study of long-term antiretroviral therapy in people with HIV. Profiled with immunoSEQ multiplex PCR; TCRdb holds only in-frame clones, not every one. The table records around 25,000 clones, 85% of them present only once. The specimen was unsorted PBMCs, collected 2.3 years after starting antiretroviral therapy. The receptors stem from a man between 40 and 49 years old with HIV. CDR3s include the opening cysteine and the closing phenylalanine or tryptophan. A D gene is named only where the DNA matches it firmly. A clone size is listed for some rows: how often the clone was seen (once, few, many), or a class if it is expanded.

>.|TRBJ1-1|.|TRBV19
CASSIDGQGTEAFF
TGTGCCAGTAGTATAGATGGGCAAGGCACTGAAGCTTTCTTT
>.|TRBJ2-7|few|TRBV2
CASSEAHSGFDEQYF
TGTGCCAGCAGTGAAGCCCATTCAGGCTTCGACGAGCAGTACTTC
>.|TRBJ2-1|.|TRBV19
CASSSGNEQFF
TGTGCCAGTAGCTCGGGGAATGAGCAGTTCTTC
>TRBD1|TRBJ2-1|.|TRBV6-6
CASSLGTAEINEQFF
TGTGCCAGCAGTCTAGGGACAGCAGAAATAAATGAGCAGTTCTTC
>.|TRBJ2-2|once|TRBV2
CASSVRPVSRPNTGELFF
TGTGCCAGCAGCGTCCGTCCAGTCAGTCGACCGAACACCGGGGAGCTGTTTTTT
>.|TRBJ1-1|few|TRBV5-1
CASSLGAEAFF
TGCGCCAGCAGCTTGGGTGCTGAAGCTTTCTTT
>.|TRBJ2-7|.|TRBV13
CASSSGRGGSEQYF
TGTGCCAGCAGCTCAGGCAGAGGGGGTTCCGAGCAGTACTTC
>.|TRBJ2-5|.|TRBV10-2
CASSDFGLPPETQYF
TGCGCCAGCAGTGACTTTGGCCTGCCCCCCGAGACCCAGTACTTC
>TRBD2|TRBJ2-7|.|TRBV2
CASIIAGGRYEQYF
TGTGCCAGCATCATTGCGGGGGGGCGATACGAGCAGTACTTC
>TRBD1|TRBJ1-1|.|TRBV7-9
CASSSEITGGTEAFF
TGTGCCAGCAGCTCGGAGATAACAGGGGGAACTGAAGCTTTCTTT
>.|TRBJ1-3|once|TRBV7-7
CASSSGTGNTIYF
TGTGCTAGCAGCTCCGGGACAGGAAACACCATATATTTT
>.|TRBJ1-1|.|TRBV5-1
CASSPWAGTEAFF
TGCGCCAGCAGCCCGTGGGCTGGCACTGAAGCTTTCTTT
>.|TRBJ2-2|.|TRBV15
CATSRDLKGRNTGELFF
TGTGCCACCAGCAGAGATTTGAAGGGGCGAAACACCGGGGAGCTGTTTTTT
>.|TRBJ1-5|few|TRBV5-6
CASSFGYSNQPQHF
TGTGCCAGCAGCTTTGGTTATAGCAATCAGCCCCAGCATTTT
>TRBD1|TRBJ1-2|.|TRBV10-3
CAISPGTGAGDYGYTF
TGTGCCATCAGCCCCGGGACAGGTGCCGGGGACTATGGCTACACCTTC
>.|TRBJ1-1|once|TRBV9
CASSVMERPVTEAFF
TGTGCCAGCAGCGTAATGGAACGGCCCGTGACTGAAGCTTTCTTT
>TRBD2|TRBJ2-1|.|TRBV7-8
CASSRLAGSSYNEQFF
TGTGCCAGCAGCCGATTAGCGGGCAGCTCCTACAATGAGCAGTTCTTC
>.|TRBJ1-2|.|TRBV29-1
CSVRREDITYGYTF
TGCAGCGTTCGTCGGGAGGACATAACCTATGGCTACACCTTC
>.|TRBJ1-1|.|TRBV29-1
CSVRTGEAFF
TGCAGCGTCAGGACCGGAGAAGCTTTCTTT
>.|TRBJ2-7|once|TRBV9
CASSAGPSFGEQYF
TGTGCCAGCAGCGCGGGCCCCTCGTTCGGCGAGCAGTACTTC
>.|TRBJ2-7|.|TRBV5-6
CASSLTGLVYEQYF
TGTGCCAGCAGCTTGACAGGGTTGGTCTATGAGCAGTACTTC
>TRBD1|TRBJ2-1|few|TRBV14
CASSLRQGAFWEQFF
TGTGCCAGCAGCCTGAGACAGGGGGCGTTTTGGGAGCAGTTCTTC
>.|TRBJ1-1|.|TRBV12-5
CASGLVLGNTEAFF
TGTGCTAGTGGTTTGGTATTGGGTAACACTGAAGCTTTCTTT
>TRBD1|TRBJ1-1|.|TRBV5-1
CASSRSPGQGVGAEAFF
TGCGCCAGCAGCAGATCGCCGGGACAGGGGGTAGGGGCTGAAGCTTTCTTT
>TRBD2|TRBJ2-7|.|TRBV6-1
CASSETGGSPHYEQYF
TGTGCCAGCAGTGAAACCGGCGGGAGTCCGCACTACGAGCAGTACTTC
>.|TRBJ2-7|.|TRBV11-3
CASSLDPSEQYF
TGTGCCAGCAGCTTAGACCCCAGTGAGCAGTACTTC
>TRBD1|TRBJ1-2|.|TRBV10-2
CASTQQGKGYYGYTF
TGCGCCAGCACACAACAGGGGAAAGGGTACTATGGCTACACCTTC
>.|TRBJ1-1|.|TRBV5-4
CASSLRSTVNTEAFF
TGTGCCAGCAGCTTGAGGTCCACAGTGAACACTGAAGCTTTCTTT
>TRBD1|TRBJ2-7|.|TRBV4-1
CASSGRQGAPHEQYF
TGCGCCAGCAGCGGCCGACAGGGGGCGCCCCACGAGCAGTACTTC
>TRBD2|TRBJ2-3|.|TRBV30
CAWSVSGGSTDTQYF
TGTGCCTGGAGTGTAAGCGGGGGTAGCACAGATACGCAGTATTTT
>.|TRBJ1-2|.|TRBV6-6
CASREGSGAGYTF
TGTGCCAGCAGAGAGGGGAGTGGTGCGGGCTACACCTTC
>TRBD1|TRBJ2-7|.|TRBV7-9
CASSYRDSPYEQYF
TGTGCCAGCAGCTACCGGGACAGCCCCTACGAGCAGTACTTC
>.|TRBJ2-1|.|TRBV19
CASSGSGEQFF
TGTGCCAGTAGCGGGAGCGGTGAGCAGTTCTTC
>TRBD2|TRBJ2-4|once|TRBV19
CASSTRLAGGLLAKNIQYF
TGTGCCAGTAGTACCCGACTAGCGGGGGGTCTACTAGCCAAAAACATTCAGTACTTC
>.|TRBJ2-2|few|TRBV10-3
CAISGAGELFF
TGTGCCATCAGCGGGGCCGGGGAGCTGTTTTTT
>.|TRBJ2-7|few|TRBV4-1
CASSQDPEYEQYF
TGCGCCAGCAGCCAAGATCCTGAGTACGAGCAGTACTTC
>.|TRBJ2-2|once|TRBV7-9
CASSFSQGNTGELFF
TGTGCCAGCAGCTTTAGCCAGGGGAACACCGGGGAGCTGTTTTTT
>.|TRBJ2-7|.|TRBV10-1
CASNVGVGSSYEQYF
TGCGCCAGCAATGTCGGGGTGGGCAGCTCCTACGAGCAGTACTTC
>.|TRBJ2-6|.|TRBV5-1
CASKTTGANVLTF
TGCGCCAGCAAGACGACCGGGGCCAACGTCCTGACTTTC
>.|TRBJ1-4|.|TRBV2
CASRNRDHNEKLFF
TGTGCCAGCAGGAACCGGGACCATAATGAAAAACTGTTTTTT
>TRBD1|TRBJ1-2|.|TRBV6-5
CASSYSTTGQYGYTF
TGTGCCAGCAGTTACTCGACGACAGGGCAGTATGGCTACACCTTC
>TRBD2|TRBJ2-1|once|TRBV5-1
CASSSNDFPVTSGRRDEQFF
TGCGCCAGCAGCTCAAACGATTTCCCAGTAACTAGCGGGAGAAGAGATGAGCAGTTCTTC
>TRBD2|TRBJ2-1|.|TRBV10-1
CASSLSGTSGTYEQFF
TGCGCCAGCAGCCTCTCCGGGACTAGCGGGACCTATGAGCAGTTCTTC
>.|TRBJ1-2|.|TRBV6-1
CASSEAQYGYTF
TGTGCCAGCAGTGAAGCGCAATATGGCTACACCTTC
>.|TRBJ1-1|.|TRBV5-1
CASSLAGRGNTEAFF
TGCGCCAGCAGCTTGGCCGGGCGTGGGAACACTGAAGCTTTCTTT
>TRBD2|TRBJ2-3|.|TRBV7-8
CASSLALAGDSTDTQYF
TGTGCCAGCAGCTTAGCGCTAGCGGGGGATTCCACAGATACGCAGTATTTT
>.|TRBJ1-4|.|TRBV7-9
CASSFESVGGAHEKLFF
TGTGCCAGCAGCTTCGAAAGTGTCGGGGGGGCGCACGAAAAACTGTTTTTT
>.|TRBJ1-1|.|TRBV5-6
CASRLMNTEAFF
TGTGCCAGCAGGCTGATGAACACTGAAGCTTTCTTT
>.|TRBJ1-2|.|TRBV7-9
CASSLGGVKANYGYTF
TGTGCCAGCAGCTTAGGAGGAGTCAAAGCTAACTATGGCTACACCTTC
>TRBD1|TRBJ1-2|.|TRBV12-5
CASGFLTQGAHGNTF
TGTGCTAGTGGTTTCCTCACCCAGGGGGCGCATGGCAACACCTTC
>TRBD1|TRBJ1-1|.|TRBV5-1
CASSFRQGGQSTEAFF
TGCGCCAGCAGCTTCCGACAGGGAGGGCAGTCCACTGAAGCTTTCTTT
>.|TRBJ2-5|.|TRBV6-1
CASSEDRGILETQYF
TGTGCCAGCAGTGAAGATCGGGGTATCTTAGAGACCCAGTACTTC